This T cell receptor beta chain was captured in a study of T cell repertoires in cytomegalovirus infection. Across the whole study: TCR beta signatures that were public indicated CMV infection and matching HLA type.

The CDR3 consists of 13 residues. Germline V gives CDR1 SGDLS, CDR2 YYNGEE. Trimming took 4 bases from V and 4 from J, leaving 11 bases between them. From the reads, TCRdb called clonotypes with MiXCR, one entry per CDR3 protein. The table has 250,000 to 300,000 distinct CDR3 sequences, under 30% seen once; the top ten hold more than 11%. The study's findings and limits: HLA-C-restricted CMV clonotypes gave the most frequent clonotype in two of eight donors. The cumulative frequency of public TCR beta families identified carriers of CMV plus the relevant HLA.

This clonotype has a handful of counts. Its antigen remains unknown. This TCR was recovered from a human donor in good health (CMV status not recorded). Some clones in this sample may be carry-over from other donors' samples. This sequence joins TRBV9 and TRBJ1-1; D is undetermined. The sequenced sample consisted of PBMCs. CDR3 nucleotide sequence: TGTGCCAGCAGCCCCCTCGGTGGCACTGAAGCTTTCTTT. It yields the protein CASSPLGGTEAFF.